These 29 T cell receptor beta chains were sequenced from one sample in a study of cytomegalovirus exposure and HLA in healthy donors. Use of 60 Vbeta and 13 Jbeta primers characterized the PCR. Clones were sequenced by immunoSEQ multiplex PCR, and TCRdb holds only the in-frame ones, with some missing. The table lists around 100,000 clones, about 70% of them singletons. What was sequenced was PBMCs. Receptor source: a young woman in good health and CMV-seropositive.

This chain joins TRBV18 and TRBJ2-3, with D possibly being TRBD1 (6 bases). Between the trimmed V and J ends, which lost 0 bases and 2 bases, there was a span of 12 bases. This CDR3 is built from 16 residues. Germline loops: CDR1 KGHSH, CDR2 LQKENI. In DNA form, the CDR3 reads TGTGCCAGCTCACCACCGGGGCAGGGGATCACAGATACGCAGTATTTT. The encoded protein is CASSPPGQGITDTQYF.

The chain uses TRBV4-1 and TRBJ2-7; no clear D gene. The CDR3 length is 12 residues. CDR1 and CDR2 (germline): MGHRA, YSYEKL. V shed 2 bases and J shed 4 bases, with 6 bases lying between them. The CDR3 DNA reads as TGCGCCAGCAGCCAATCGAGTTACGAGCAGTACTTC. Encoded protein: CASSQSSYEQYF.

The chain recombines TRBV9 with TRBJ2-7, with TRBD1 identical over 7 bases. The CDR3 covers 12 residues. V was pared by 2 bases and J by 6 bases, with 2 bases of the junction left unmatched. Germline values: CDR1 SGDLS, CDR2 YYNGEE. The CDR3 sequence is CASSVRDSEQYF. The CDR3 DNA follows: TGTGCCAGCAGCGTCCGGGACAGCGAGCAGTACTTC.

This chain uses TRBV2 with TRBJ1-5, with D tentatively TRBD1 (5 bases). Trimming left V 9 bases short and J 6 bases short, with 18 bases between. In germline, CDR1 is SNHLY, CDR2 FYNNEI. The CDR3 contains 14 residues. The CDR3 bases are TGTGCCAGTACCGTCCAGGGATCGGCTCAGCCCCAGCATTTT. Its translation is CASTVQGSAQPQHF.

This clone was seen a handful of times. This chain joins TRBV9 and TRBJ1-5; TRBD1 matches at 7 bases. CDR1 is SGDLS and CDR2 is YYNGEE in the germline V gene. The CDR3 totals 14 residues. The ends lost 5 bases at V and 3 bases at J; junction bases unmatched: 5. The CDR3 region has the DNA TGTGCCAGCAGTGCCGGGACAGCCAATCAGCCCCAGCATTTT. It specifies CASSAGTANQPQHF.

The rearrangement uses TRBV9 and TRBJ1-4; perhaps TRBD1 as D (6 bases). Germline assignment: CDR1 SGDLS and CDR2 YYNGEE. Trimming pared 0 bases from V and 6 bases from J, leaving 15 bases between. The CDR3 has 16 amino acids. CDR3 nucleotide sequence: TGTGCCAGCAGCGTAGCCCCCCGCAGGGGCGATGAAAAACTGTTTTTT. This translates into CASSVAPRRGDEKLFF.

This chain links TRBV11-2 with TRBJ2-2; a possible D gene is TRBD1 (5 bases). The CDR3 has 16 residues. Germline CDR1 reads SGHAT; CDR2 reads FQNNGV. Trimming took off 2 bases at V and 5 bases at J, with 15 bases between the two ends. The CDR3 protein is CASSLLQDEFTGELFF. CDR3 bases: TGTGCCAGCAGCTTACTACAGGACGAATTTACCGGGGAGCTGTTTTTT.

In DNA form, the CDR3 reads TGTGCCAGCAGCTTGGCCAGGGATGGAGAGACCCAGTACTTC. Protein product: CASSLARDGETQYF. V and J are TRBV5-4 and TRBJ2-5, with D possibly matching TRBD1 (5 bases). Looked up from germline, CDR1 is SGHNT and CDR2 is YYREEE (reference sequence). Trimming cost V 0 bases and J 4 bases, with 10 bases left between them. The CDR3 contains 14 residues.

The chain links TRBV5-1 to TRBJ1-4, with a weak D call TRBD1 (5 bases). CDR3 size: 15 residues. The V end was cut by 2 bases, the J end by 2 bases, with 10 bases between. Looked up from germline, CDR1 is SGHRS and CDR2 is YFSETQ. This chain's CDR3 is CASSLTGFTNEKLFF. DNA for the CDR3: TGCGCCAGCAGCTTAACAGGCTTCACTAATGAAAAACTGTTTTTT. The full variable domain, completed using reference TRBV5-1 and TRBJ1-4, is KAGVTQTPRYLIKTRGQQVTLSCSPISGHRSVSWYQQTPGQGLQFLFEYFSETQRNKGNFPGRFSGRQFSNSRSEMNVSTLELGDSALYLCASSLTGFTNEKLFFGSGTQLSVL.

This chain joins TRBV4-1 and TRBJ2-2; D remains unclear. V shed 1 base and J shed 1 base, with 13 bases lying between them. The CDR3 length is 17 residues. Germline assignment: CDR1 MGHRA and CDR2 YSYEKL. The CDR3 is CASSQVWSLVNTGELFF. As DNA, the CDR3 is TGCGCCAGCAGCCAAGTTTGGTCACTTGTGAACACCGGGGAGCTGTTTTTT.

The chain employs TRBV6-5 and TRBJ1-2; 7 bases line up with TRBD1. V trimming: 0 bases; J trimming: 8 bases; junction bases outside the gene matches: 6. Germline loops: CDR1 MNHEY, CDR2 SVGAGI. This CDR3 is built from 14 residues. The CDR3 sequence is CASSYSKGAHGYTF. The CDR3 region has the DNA TGTGCCAGCAGTTACTCGAAGGGGGCACACGGCTACACCTTC.

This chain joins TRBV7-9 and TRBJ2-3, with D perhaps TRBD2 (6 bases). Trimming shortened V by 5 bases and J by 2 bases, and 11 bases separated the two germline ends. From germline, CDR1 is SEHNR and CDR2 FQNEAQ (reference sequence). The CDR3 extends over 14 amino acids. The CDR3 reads CASSAWDFTDTQYF. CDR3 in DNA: TGTGCCAGCAGCGCCTGGGACTTCACAGATACGCAGTATTTT.

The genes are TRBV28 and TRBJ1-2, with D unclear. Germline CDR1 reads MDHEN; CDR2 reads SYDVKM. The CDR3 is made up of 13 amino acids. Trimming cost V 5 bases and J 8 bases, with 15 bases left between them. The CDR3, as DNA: TGTGCCAGCAGTATGGGCTCTCCCCGGGGCTACACCTTC. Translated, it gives CASSMGSPRGYTF.

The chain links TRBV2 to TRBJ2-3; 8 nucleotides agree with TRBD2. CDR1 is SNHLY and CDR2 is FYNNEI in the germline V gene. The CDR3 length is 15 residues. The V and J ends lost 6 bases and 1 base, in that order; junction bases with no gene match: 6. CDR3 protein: CASRETSGRTDTQYF. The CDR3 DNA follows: TGTGCCAGCAGGGAAACTAGCGGACGCACAGATACGCAGTATTTT.

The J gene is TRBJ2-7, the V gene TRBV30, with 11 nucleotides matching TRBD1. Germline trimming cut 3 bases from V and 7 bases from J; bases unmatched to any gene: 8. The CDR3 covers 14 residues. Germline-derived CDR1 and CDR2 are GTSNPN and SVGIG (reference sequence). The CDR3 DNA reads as TGTGCCTGGAGGGGGGGGACAGGGGGTAGGGAGCAGTACTTC. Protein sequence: CAWRGGTGGREQYF.

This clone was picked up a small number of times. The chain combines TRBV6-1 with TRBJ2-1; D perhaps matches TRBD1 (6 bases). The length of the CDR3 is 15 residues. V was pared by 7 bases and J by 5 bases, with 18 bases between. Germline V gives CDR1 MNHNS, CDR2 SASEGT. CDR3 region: CASKRTSRDNNEQFF. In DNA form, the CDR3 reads TGTGCCAGCAAGCGGACCTCTCGGGACAACAATGAGCAGTTCTTC.

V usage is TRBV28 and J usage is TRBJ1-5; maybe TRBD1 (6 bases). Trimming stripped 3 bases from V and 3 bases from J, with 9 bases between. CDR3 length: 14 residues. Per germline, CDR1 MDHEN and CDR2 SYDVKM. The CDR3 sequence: CASSFHRDNQPQHF. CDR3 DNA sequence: TGTGCCAGCAGTTTCCACAGGGACAATCAGCCCCAGCATTTT.

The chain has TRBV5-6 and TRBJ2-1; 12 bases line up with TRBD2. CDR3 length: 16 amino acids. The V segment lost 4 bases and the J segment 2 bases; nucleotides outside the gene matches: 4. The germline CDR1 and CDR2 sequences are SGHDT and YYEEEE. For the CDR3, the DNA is TGTGCCAGCAGCCACGGACTAGCGGGAACCTACAATGAGCAGTTCTTC. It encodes CASSHGLAGTYNEQFF.

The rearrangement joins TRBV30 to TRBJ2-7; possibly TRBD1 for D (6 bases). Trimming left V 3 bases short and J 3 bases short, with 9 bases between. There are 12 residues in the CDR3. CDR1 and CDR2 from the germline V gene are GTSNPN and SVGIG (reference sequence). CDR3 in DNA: TGTGCCTGGAGCTTGGACAGCTACGAGCAGTACTTC. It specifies CAWSLDSYEQYF.

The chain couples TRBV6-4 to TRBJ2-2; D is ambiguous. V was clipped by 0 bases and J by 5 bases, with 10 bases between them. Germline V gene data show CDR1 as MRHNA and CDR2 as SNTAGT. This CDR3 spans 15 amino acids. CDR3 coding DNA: TGTGCCAGCAGTGACTCGATAGCCGGGACCGGGGAGCTGTTTTTT. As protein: CASSDSIAGTGELFF.

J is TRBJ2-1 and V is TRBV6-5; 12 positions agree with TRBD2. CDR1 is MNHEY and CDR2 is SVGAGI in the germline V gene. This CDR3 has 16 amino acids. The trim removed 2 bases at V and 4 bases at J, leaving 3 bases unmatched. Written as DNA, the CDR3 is TGTGCCAGCAGTTACGTTCTAGCGGGAGGGTACAATGAGCAGTTCTTC. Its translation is CASSYVLAGGYNEQFF.

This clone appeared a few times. CDR3 nucleotides: TGTGCCGCCAGACAGGTTGGGGGCCAAGAGACCCAGTACTTC. Residues: CAARQVGGQETQYF. The chain couples TRBV10-3 to TRBJ2-5; D is possibly TRBD1 (6 bases). The CDR3 totals 14 residues. Germline CDR1 ENHRY, CDR2 SYGVKD. V lost 11 bases and J 1 base, leaving 17 bases between the germline ends.

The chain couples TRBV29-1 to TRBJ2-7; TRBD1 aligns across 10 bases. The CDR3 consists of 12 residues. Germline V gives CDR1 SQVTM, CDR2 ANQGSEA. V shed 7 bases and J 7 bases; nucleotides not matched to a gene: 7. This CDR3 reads CSATGGAWEQYF. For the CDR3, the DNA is TGCAGCGCGACAGGGGGCGCGTGGGAGCAGTACTTC.

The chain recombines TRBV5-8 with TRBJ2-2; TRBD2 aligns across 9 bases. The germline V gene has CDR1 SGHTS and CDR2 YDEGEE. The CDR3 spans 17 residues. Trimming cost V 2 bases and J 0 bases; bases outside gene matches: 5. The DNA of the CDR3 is TGTGCCAGCAGCTTCCGACTAGCGGATCCGAACACCGGGGAGCTGTTTTTT. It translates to CASSFRLADPNTGELFF.

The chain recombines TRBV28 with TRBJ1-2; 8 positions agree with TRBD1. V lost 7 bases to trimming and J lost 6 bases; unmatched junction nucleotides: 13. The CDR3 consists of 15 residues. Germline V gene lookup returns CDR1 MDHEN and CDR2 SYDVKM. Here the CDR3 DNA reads TGTGCCAGCACCATAGGAGGACAGGGTGTGAATGGCTACACCTTC. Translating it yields CASTIGGQGVNGYTF.

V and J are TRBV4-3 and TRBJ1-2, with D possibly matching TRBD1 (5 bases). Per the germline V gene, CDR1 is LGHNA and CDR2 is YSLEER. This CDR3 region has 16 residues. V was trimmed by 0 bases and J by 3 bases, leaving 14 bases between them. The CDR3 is CASSQEGQGWDYGYTF. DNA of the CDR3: TGCGCCAGCAGCCAAGAGGGGCAGGGTTGGGACTATGGCTACACCTTC.

The CDR3: CAISESGGLAGETQYF. CDR3 bases: TGTGCCATCAGTGAGTCGGGCGGACTAGCGGGAGAGACCCAGTACTTC. V is TRBV10-3 and J is TRBJ2-5; 11 bases map to TRBD2. This CDR3 has 16 residues. Germline V gene data show CDR1 as ENHRY and CDR2 as SYGVKD. Trimming removed 0 bases from V and 4 bases from J; junction bases left unmatched: 4.

The CDR3 DNA sequence: TGTGCCACCAGCAGCTCACACATGAGGGTTTGGTACGAGCAGTACTTC. Its protein product is CATSSSHMRVWYEQYF. J is TRBJ2-7 and V is TRBV15; D is possibly TRBD2 (5 bases). Germline V gene data show CDR1 as LNHNV and CDR2 as YYDKDF (reference sequence). The CDR3 totals 16 residues. V was clipped by 3 bases and J by 4 bases, with 19 bases between them.

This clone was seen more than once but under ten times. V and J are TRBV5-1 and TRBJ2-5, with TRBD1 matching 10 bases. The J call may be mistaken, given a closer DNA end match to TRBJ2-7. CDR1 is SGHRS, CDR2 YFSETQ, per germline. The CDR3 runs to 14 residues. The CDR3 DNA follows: TGCGCCAGCAAGGCCGGGACAGGGGTCTACGAGCAGTACTTC. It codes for CASKAGTGVYEQYF.